This T cell receptor beta chain was captured in a study of blood T cell repertoires in COVID-19. About the study: Samples came from the United States, Italy and Spain, spanning acute and convalescent COVID-19. Sources were T cells, B-cell-depleted T cells, or PBMCs; the material itself was cDNA or gDNA.

Methods used by the authors: By means of reference gene primer amplification, nucleated cell counts were estimated. Here immunoSEQ multiplex PCR was the method, and the copy in TCRdb shows in-frame clones only, minus some. V and J calls and clone size are as listed in that table; D and trimming were resolved from the DNA. The table records about 130,000 clones, roughly 69% of them present only once. Specimen: peripheral blood. The source is a woman in her sixties or seventies with acute or convalescent COVID-19.

CDR3 loop: CASSYSRAVNYGYTF. CDR3 coding DNA: TGTGCCAGCAGTTACTCGAGAGCTGTAAACTATGGCTACACCTTC. V and J are TRBV6-5 and TRBJ1-2; D not certain. Trimming took 0 bases from V and 2 from J, leaving 10 bases between them. The CDR3 is made up of 15 amino acids. The germline V gene has CDR1 MNHEY and CDR2 SVGAGI.